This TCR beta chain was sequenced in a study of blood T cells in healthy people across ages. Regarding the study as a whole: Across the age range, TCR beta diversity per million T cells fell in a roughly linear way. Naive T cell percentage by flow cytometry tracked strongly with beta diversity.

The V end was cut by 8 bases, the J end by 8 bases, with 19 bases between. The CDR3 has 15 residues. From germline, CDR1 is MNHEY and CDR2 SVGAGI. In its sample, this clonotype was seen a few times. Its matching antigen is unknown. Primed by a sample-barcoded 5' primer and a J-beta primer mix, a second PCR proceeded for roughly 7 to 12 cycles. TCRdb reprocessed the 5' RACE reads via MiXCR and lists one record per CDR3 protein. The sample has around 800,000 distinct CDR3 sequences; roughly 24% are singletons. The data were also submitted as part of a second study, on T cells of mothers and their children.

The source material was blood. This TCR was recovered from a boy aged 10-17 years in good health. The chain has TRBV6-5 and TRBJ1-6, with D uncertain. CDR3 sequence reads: CASSSSVRPHSPLHF. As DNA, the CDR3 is TGTGCCAGCTCGTCTTCGGTTCGGCCTCATTCACCCCTCCACTTT.